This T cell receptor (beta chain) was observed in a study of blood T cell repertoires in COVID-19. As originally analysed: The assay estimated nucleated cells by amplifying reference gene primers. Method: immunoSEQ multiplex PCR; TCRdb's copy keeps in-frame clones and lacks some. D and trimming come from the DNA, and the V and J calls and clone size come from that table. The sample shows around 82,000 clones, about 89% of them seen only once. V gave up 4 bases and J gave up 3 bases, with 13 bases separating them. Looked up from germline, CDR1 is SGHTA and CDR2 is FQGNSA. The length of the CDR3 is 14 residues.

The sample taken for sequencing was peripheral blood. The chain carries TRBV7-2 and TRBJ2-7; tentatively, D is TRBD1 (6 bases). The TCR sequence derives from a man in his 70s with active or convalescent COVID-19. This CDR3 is CASSSQGSGYEQYF. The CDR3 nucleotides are TGTGCCAGCAGCTCACAGGGATCAGGCTACGAGCAGTACTTC. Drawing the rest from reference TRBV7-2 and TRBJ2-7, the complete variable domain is GAGVSQSPSNKVTEKGKDVELRCDPISGHTALYWYRQSLGQGLEFLIYFQGNSAPDKSGLPSDRFSAERTGGSVSTLTIQRTQQEDSAVYLCASSSQGSGYEQYFGPGTRLTVT.